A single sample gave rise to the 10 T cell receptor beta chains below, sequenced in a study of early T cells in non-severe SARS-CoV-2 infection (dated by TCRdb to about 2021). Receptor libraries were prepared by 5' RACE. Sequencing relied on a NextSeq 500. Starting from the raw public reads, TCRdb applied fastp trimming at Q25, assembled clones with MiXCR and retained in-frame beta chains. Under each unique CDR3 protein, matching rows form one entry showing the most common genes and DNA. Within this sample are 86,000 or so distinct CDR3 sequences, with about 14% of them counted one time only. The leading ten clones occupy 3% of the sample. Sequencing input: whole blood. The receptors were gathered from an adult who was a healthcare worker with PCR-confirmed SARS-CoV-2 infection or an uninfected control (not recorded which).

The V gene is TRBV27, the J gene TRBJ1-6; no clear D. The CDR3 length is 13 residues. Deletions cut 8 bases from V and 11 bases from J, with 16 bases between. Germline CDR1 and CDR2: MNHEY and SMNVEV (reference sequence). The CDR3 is CASQVTSKTPLHF. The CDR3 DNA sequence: TGTGCCAGCCAAGTAACGAGTAAAACACCCCTCCACTTT.

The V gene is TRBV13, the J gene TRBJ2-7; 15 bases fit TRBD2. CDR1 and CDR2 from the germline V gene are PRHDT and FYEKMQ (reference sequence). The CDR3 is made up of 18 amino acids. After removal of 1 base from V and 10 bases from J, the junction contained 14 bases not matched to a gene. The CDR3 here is CASSLEGARGLAGGLQYF. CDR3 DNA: TGTGCCAGCAGCTTAGAAGGGGCCCGCGGACTAGCGGGGGGGCTTCAGTACTTC.

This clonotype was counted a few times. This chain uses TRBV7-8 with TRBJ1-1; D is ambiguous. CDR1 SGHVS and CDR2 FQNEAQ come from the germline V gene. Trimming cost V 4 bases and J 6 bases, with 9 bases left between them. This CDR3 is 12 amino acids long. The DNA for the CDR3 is TGTGCCAGCAGCTCTATAGGCCCTGAAGCTTTCTTT. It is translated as CASSSIGPEAFF.

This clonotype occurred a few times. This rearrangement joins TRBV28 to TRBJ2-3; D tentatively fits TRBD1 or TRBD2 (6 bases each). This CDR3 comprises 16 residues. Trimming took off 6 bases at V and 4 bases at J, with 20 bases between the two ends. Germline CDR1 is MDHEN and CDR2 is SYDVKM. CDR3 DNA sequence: TGTGCCAGCAGCCCCGGGGGCCCACCTGGGTCAGATACGCAGTATTTT. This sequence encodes CASSPGGPPGSDTQYF. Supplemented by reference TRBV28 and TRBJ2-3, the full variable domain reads DVKVTQSSRYLVKRTGEKVFLECVQDMDHENMFWYRQDPGLGLRLIYFSYDVKMKEKGDIPEGYSVSREKKERFSLILESASTNQTSMYLCASSPGGPPGSDTQYFGPGTRLTVL.

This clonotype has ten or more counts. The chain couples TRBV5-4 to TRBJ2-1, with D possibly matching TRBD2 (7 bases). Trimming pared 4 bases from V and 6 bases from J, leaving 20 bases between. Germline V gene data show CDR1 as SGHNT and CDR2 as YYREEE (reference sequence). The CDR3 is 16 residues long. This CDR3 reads CASSPGGATALNEQFF. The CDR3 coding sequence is TGTGCCAGCAGCCCGGGGGGCGCGACGGCCCTCAATGAGCAGTTCTTC.

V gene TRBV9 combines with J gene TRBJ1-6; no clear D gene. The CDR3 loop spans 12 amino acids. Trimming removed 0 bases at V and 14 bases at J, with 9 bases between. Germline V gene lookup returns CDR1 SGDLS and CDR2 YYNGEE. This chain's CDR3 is CASSVGPGALHF. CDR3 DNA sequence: TGTGCCAGCAGCGTAGGTCCTGGGGCCCTCCACTTT. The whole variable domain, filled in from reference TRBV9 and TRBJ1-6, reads DSGVTQTPKHLITATGQRVTLRCSPRSGDLSVYWYQQSLDQGLQFLIQYYNGEERAKGNILERFSAQQFPDLHSELNLSSLELGDSALYFCASSVGPGALHFGNGTRLTVT.

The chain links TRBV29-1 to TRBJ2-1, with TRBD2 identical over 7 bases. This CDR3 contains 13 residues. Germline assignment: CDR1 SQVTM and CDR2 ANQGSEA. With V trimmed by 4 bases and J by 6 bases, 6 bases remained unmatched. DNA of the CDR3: TGCAGCGTTGTGCCTAGCGGATTCAATGAGCAGTTCTTC. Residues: CSVVPSGFNEQFF.

CDR3 nucleotides: TGCAGCGTTAATTCACTGAACACTGAAGCTTTCTTT. Translation gives CSVNSLNTEAFF. The chain joins TRBV29-1 to TRBJ1-1; unclear D gene. The CDR3 consists of 12 residues. CDR1 is SQVTM, CDR2 ANQGSEA, per germline. Trimming removed 5 bases from V and 0 bases from J, with 7 bases in between.

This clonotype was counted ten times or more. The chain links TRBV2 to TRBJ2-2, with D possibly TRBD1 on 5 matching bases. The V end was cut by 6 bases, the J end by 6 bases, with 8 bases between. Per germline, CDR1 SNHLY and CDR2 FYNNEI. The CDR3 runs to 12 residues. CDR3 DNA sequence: TGTGCCAGCAGGTTGGGGCCCGGGGAGCTGTTTTTT. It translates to CASRLGPGELFF.

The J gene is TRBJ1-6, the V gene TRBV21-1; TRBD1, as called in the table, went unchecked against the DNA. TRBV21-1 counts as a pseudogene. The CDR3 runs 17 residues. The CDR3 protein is CASNNPRGRPYNSPLHF. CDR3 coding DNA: TGTGCCAGTAATAACCCGAGGGGGCGCCCCTATAATTCACCCCTCCACTTT.